The table lists the clone carrying this T cell receptor beta chain with many counts. Its antigen is still unknown. The record originates from a study of CD8 T cells in ankylosing spondylitis. The study's findings and limits: Roughly eight highly homologous variants made up a TCR beta motif, and this motif appeared characteristic of ankylosing spondylitis blood. According to the report, clones linked to the disease were significantly enriched in matched synovial fluid samples taken from ankylosing spondylitis patients.

TCR beta libraries were made by quantitative 5'-RACE with molecular barcodes. TCRdb re-derived calls from the 5' RACE reads in MiXCR, one entry per CDR3 protein. Of under 200,000 distinct CDR3 sequences listed, over 10% are singletons. The germline V gene encodes CDR1 DFQATT and CDR2 SNEGSKA (reference sequence). V was shortened by 5 bases and J by 0 bases, with 11 bases between the two germline ends. CDR3 size: 13 residues. The clonotype comes from a female donor with ankylosing spondylitis or in good health (not recorded which). The sequenced material came from blood, either unsorted or a sorted T cell fraction (not recorded which). The J gene is TRBJ2-7, the V gene TRBV20-1; a possible D gene is TRBD2 (5 bases). The CDR3 DNA reads TGCAGTGCTCGTTCGGGGAACTCCTACGAGCAGTACTTC. Amino acids: CSARSGNSYEQYF.